The 10 T cell receptor beta chains listed next were all sequenced from one sample in a study of cytomegalovirus exposure and HLA in healthy donors. Libraries were prepared by immunoSEQ multiplex PCR; TCRdb keeps only in-frame clonotypes and omits some of them. Of about 63,000 clones listed, roughly nine tenths are singletons. The sequencing sample was made of PBMCs. The source is a woman between 18 and 30 years old in good health and CMV-seronegative.

The genes are TRBV28 and TRBJ2-5, with 7 bases matching TRBD1. CDR3 size: 12 residues. Germline V gives CDR1 MDHEN, CDR2 SYDVKM. The J segment lost 3 bases and the V segment lost 5 bases, leaving 0 bases of the junction unmatched. The CDR3 region has the DNA TGTGCCAGCAGTGGGACAGAAGAGACCCAGTACTTC. Translating gives CASSGTEETQYF.

The chain links TRBV19 to TRBJ2-7; perhaps TRBD1 as D (6 bases). From germline, CDR1 is LNHDA and CDR2 SQIVND (reference sequence). V lost 10 bases and J 3 bases, leaving 13 bases between the germline ends. The CDR3 runs to 12 residues. The DNA of the CDR3 is TGTGCCACCGAGGACAGCTACTACGAGCAGTACTTC. The encoded protein is CATEDSYYEQYF.

V usage is TRBV14 and J usage is TRBJ2-1; 9 nucleotides agree with TRBD2. Germline lookup yields CDR1 SGHDN and CDR2 FVKESK. This CDR3 is built from 13 residues. V was pared by 3 bases and J by 9 bases, with 3 bases of the junction left unmatched. CDR3 bases: TGTGCCAGCAGCCACGTAGCGGGAGTTGAGCAGTTCTTC. Translated: CASSHVAGVEQFF.

This clone has a single count. This chain uses TRBV29-1 with TRBJ2-3, with 8 positions matching TRBD1. The germline V gene has CDR1 SQVTM and CDR2 ANQGSEA. The CDR3 totals 16 residues. Germline trimming cut 0 bases from V and 5 bases from J; bases unmatched to any gene: 10. The CDR3 bases are TGCAGCGTTGAAGAGGGCTGGACAGGGTTTGGAGATACGCAGTATTTT. Amino acids: CSVEEGWTGFGDTQYF.

The chain recombines TRBV2 with TRBJ1-6; D perhaps matches TRBD1 (5 bases). The CDR3 runs to 14 residues. Trimming pared 6 bases from V and 13 bases from J, leaving 19 bases between. Germline loops: CDR1 SNHLY, CDR2 FYNNEI. The DNA for the CDR3 is TGTGCCAGCAGGGCCCGGGGACTATCCGGGCCCCTCCACTTT. Its protein product is CASRARGLSGPLHF.

This chain uses TRBV28 with TRBJ2-3, with TRBD1 as a possible D gene (5 bases). This CDR3 has 14 residues. Trimming left V 7 bases short and J 4 bases short, with 15 bases between. Germline CDR1 MDHEN, CDR2 SYDVKM. The CDR3 sequence is CASITKVGPDTQYF. CDR3 DNA sequence: TGTGCCAGCATCACAAAAGTGGGGCCAGATACGCAGTATTTT. The full variable domain, with the rest looked up from reference TRBV28 and TRBJ2-3, is DVKVTQSSRYLVKRTGEKVFLECVQDMDHENMFWYRQDPGLGLRLIYFSYDVKMKEKGDIPEGYSVSREKKERFSLILESASTNQTSMYLCASITKVGPDTQYFGPGTRLTVL.

The CDR3 is CSVVSQQNTEAFF. CDR3 in DNA: TGCAGCGTTGTGTCACAGCAAAACACTGAAGCTTTCTTT. The J gene is TRBJ1-1, the V gene TRBV29-1, with D uncertain. Germline loops: CDR1 SQVTM, CDR2 ANQGSEA. There are 13 residues in the CDR3. The germline V and J ends were trimmed by 4 bases and 2 bases, with 11 bases remaining between them.

V gene TRBV30 combines with J gene TRBJ1-1; D remains ambiguous. Trimming left V 0 bases short and J 3 bases short, with 11 bases between. Germline V lookup: CDR1 GTSNPN, CDR2 SVGIG (reference sequence). This CDR3 has 14 amino acids. Written as DNA, the CDR3 is TGTGCCTGGAGTGTAAGTTTCGGGGACACTGAAGCTTTCTTT. As protein: CAWSVSFGDTEAFF.

The rearrangement joins TRBV25-1 to TRBJ2-7, with D perhaps matching TRBD1 (5 bases). Germline values: CDR1 MGHDK, CDR2 SYGVNS. The CDR3 consists of 15 residues. Between the trimmed V and J ends, which lost 6 bases and 4 bases, there was a span of 19 bases. The CDR3 reads CASSLLRQRTYEQYF. The CDR3, as DNA: TGTGCCAGCAGCCTTTTACGACAGAGAACGTACGAGCAGTACTTC.

The V and J genes are TRBV5-1 and TRBJ2-3, with 7 bases matching TRBD2. The CDR3 is 14 residues long. Germline V gene data show CDR1 as SGHRS and CDR2 as YFSETQ. V lost 0 bases to trimming and J lost 14 bases; unmatched junction nucleotides: 12. The CDR3 DNA sequence: TGCGCCAGCAGCTTGGAAGCGAGCGGGGAAGTCTCGTATTTT. Residues: CASSLEASGEVSYF.